This T cell receptor (beta chain) was captured by sequencing in a study of technical replicates of blood from several donors. Generated by immunoSEQ multiplex PCR, the TCRdb table keeps only in-frame clones and is missing some. The table shows around 83,000 clones, with around nine tenths occurring only once. Germline-derived CDR1 and CDR2 are MGHRA and YSYEKL. The CDR3 is 16 amino acids. With 1 base clipped from V and 7 bases from J, the junction kept 10 bases outside the gene matches. This receptor was taken from a human donor in good health. Input material: T cells isolated from PBMCs. The J gene is TRBJ1-1, the V gene TRBV4-1, with 9 positions matching TRBD1. DNA of the CDR3: TGCGCCAGCAGCCAAGTCAAGCCGGGACAGGGCGTTGAAGCTTTCTTT. It translates to CASSQVKPGQGVEAFF.